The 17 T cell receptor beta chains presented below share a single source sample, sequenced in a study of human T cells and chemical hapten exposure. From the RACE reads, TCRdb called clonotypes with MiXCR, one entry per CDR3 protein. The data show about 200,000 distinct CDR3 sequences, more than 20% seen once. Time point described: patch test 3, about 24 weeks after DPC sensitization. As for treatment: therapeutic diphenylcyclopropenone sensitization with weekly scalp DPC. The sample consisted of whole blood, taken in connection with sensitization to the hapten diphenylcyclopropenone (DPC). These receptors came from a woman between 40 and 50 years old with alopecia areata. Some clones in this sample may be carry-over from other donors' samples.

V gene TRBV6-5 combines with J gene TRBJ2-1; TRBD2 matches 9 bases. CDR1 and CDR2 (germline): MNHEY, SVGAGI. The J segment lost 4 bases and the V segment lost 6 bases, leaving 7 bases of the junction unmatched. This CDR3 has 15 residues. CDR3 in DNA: TGTGCCAGCAGACCCGTTAGCGGGAGTTACAATGAGCAGTTCTTC. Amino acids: CASRPVSGSYNEQFF.

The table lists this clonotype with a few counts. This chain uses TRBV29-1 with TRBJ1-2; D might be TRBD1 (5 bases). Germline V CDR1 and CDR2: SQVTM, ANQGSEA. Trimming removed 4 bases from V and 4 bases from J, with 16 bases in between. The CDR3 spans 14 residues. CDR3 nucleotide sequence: TGCAGCGTTGTGCCCGGGGCCGCTTCCTATGGCTACACCTTC. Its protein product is CSVVPGAASYGYTF.

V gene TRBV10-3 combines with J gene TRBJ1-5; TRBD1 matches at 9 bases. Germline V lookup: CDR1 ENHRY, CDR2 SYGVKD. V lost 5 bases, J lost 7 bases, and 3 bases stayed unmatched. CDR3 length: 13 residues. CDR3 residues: CAISSDRGQPQHF. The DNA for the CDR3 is TGTGCCATCAGTTCGGACAGGGGCCAGCCCCAGCATTTT.

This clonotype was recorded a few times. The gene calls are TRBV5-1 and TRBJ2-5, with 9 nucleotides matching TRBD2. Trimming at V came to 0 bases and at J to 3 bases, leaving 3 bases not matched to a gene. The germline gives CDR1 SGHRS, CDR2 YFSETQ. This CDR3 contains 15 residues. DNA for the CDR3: TGCGCCAGCAGCTTGGGATCTAGCGGGAAAGAGACCCAGTACTTC. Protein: CASSLGSSGKETQYF.

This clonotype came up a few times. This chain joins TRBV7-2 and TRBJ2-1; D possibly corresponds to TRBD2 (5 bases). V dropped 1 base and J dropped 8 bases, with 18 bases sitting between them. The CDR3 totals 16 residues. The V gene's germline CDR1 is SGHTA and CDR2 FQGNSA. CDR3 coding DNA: TGTGCCAGCAGCTTAGGGCTAGCCCTAAGTGCCTATGAGCAGTTCTTC. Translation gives CASSLGLALSAYEQFF.

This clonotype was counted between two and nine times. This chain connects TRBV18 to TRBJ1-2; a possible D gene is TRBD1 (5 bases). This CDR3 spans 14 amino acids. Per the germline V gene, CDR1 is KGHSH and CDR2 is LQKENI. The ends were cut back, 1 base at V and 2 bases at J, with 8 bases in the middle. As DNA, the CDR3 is TGTGCCAGCTCACCACAGGGGAGGAACTATGGCTACACCTTC. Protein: CASSPQGRNYGYTF. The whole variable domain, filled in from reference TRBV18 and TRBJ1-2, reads NAGVMQNPRHLVRRRGQEARLRCSPMKGHSHVYWYRQLPEEGLKFMVYLQKENIIDESGMPKERFSAEFPKEGPSILRIQQVVRGDSAAYFCASSPQGRNYGYTFGSGTRLTVV.

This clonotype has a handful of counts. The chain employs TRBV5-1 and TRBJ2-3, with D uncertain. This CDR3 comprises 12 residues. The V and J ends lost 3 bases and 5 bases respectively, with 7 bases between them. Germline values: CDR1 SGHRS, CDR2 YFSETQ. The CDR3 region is CASSWAQDTQYF. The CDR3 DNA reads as TGCGCCAGCAGCTGGGCGCAAGATACGCAGTATTTT. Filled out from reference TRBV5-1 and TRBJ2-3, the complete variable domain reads KAGVTQTPRYLIKTRGQQVTLSCSPISGHRSVSWYQQTPGQGLQFLFEYFSETQRNKGNFPGRFSGRQFSNSRSEMNVSTLELGDSALYLCASSWAQDTQYFGPGTRLTVL.

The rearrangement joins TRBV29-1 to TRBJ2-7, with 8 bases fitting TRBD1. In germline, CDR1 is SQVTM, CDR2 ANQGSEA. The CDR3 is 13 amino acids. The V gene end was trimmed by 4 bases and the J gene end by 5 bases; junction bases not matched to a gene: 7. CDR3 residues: CSVASGGGHEQYF. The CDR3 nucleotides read TGCAGCGTTGCATCAGGGGGCGGCCACGAGCAGTACTTC.

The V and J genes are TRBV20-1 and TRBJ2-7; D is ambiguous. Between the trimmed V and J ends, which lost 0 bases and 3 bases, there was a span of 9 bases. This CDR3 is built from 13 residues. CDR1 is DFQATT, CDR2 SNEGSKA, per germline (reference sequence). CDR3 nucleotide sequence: TGCAGTGCTAGAGATTATAGAGACTACGAGCAGTACTTC. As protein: CSARDYRDYEQYF.

CDR3 sequence: CASSSFRREHNEQFF. As DNA, the CDR3 is TGTGCCAGCAGTTCCTTTCGGCGGGAGCACAATGAGCAGTTCTTC. The V and J genes are TRBV28 and TRBJ2-1, with 7 bases that match TRBD2. Germline trimming cut 4 bases from V and 5 bases from J; bases unmatched to any gene: 8. The CDR3 is made up of 15 amino acids. Germline V gene lookup returns CDR1 MDHEN and CDR2 SYDVKM.

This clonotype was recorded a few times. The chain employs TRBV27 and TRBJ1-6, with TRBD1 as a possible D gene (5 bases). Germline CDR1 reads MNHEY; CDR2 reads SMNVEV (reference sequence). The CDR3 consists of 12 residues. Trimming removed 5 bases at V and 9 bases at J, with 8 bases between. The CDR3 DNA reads TGTGCCAGCAGTACCAGGGTTTCACCCCTCCACTTT. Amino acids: CASSTRVSPLHF.

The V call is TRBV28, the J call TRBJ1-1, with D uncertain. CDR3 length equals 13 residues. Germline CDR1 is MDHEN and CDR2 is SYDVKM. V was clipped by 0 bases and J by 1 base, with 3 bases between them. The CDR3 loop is CASSLWTNTEAFF. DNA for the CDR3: TGTGCCAGCAGTTTATGGACGAACACTGAAGCTTTCTTT.

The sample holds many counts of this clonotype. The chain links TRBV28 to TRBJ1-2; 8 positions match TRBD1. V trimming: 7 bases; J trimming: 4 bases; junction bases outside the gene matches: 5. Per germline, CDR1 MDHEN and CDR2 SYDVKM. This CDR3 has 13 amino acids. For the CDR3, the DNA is TGTGCCAGCACCCTTACAGGGGGCTATGGCTACACCTTC. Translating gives CASTLTGGYGYTF.

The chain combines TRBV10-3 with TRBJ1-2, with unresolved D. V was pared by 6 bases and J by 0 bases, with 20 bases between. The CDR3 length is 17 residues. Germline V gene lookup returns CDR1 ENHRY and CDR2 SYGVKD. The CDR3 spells CAISRASVGNTNYGYTF. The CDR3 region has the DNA TGTGCCATCAGCCGGGCTTCGGTGGGGAATACTAACTATGGCTACACCTTC.

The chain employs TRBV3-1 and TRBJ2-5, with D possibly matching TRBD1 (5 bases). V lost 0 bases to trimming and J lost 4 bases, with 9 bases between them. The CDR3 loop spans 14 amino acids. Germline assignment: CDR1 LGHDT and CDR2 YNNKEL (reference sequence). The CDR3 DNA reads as TGTGCCAGCAGCCAAGAGGGGCGTCGAGAGACCCAGTACTTC. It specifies CASSQEGRRETQYF.

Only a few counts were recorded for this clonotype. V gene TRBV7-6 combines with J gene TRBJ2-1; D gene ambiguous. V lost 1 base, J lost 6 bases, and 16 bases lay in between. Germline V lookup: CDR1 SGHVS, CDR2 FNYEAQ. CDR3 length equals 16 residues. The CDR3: CASSLVGLQPSNEQFF. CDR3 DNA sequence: TGTGCCAGCAGCTTAGTTGGGCTGCAGCCCTCCAATGAGCAGTTCTTC.

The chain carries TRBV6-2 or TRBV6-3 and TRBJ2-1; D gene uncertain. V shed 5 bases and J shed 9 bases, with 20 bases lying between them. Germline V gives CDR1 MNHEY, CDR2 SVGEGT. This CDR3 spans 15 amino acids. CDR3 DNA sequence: TGTGCCAGCAGTGACGTAGGCGGACCAAAACTTGAGCAGTTCTTC. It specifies CASSDVGGPKLEQFF.